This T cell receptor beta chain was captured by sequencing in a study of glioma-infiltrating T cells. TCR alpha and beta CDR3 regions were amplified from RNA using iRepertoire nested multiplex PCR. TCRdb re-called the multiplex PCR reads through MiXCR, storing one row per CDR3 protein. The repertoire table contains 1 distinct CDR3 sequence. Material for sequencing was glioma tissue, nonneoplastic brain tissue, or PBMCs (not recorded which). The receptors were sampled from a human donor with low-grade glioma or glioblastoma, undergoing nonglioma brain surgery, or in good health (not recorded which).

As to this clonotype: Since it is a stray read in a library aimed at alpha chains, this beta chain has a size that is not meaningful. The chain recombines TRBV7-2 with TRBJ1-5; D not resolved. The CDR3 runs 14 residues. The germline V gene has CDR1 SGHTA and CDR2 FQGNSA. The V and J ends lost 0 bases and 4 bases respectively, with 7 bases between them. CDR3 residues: CASSLASLNQPQHF. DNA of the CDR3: TGTGCCAGCAGCTTAGCGAGTTTAAATCAGCCCCAGCATTTT.